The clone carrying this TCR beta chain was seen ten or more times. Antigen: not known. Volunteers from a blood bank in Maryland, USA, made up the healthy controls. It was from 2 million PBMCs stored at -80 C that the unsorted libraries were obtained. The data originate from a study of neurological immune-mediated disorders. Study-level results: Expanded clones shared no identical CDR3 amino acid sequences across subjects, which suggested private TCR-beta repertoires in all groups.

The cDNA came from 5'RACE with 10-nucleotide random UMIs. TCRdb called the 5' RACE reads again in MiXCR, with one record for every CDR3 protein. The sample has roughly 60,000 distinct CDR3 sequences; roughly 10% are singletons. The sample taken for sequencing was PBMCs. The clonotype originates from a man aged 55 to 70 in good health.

CDR3 nucleotide sequence: TGCAGTGCTGGGACTAGCGGGGTTCCGCAGTATTTT. It encodes CSAGTSGVPQYF. This chain connects TRBV20-1 to TRBJ2-3, with 13 bases matching TRBD2. Germline V gene lookup returns CDR1 DFQATT and CDR2 SNEGSKA (reference sequence). Losses at the gene ends were 5 bases for V and 10 bases for J; bases not matched to a gene: 3. The CDR3 is made up of 12 amino acids.